A selection of T cell receptor beta chains follows, all from one sample in a study of blood T cell repertoires in COVID-19. Sequencing was performed with immunoSEQ multiplex PCR; in TCRdb, only in-frame clones are kept and a portion is missing. The data show some 38,000 clones, around 80% seen once. Sequenced material: peripheral blood. The receptors shown here come from a man in his sixties in a cohort sampled during active COVID-19. The CDR3 runs from the conserved cysteine through the conserved F or W. The D gene is left open where the match is weak. Only some rows state a clone size, as once, few, many or a class for expanded clones.

CDR3 length,V gene,D gene,J gene,clone size,CDR3 DNA,CDR3 protein
16,TRBV6-2/TRBV6-3,TRBD2,TRBJ2-6,NA,TGTGCCAGCAGTTTTGGGGGAGGGCCTGGGGCCAACGTCCTGACTTTC,CASSFGGGPGANVLTF
13,TRBV30,NA,TRBJ1-1,NA,TGTGCCTGTAGGGGGATTACGAACACTGAAGCTTTCTTT,CACRGITNTEAFF
16,TRBV5-1,NA,TRBJ2-2,NA,TGCGCCAGCAGCTTGGAAGGGAGAACGAACACCGGGGAGCTGTTTTTT,CASSLEGRTNTGELFF
13,TRBV19,NA,TRBJ2-2,NA,TGTGCCAGTACCGGGCCCGGACAGGGGGAGCTGTTTTTT,CASTGPGQGELFF
15,TRBV6-2/TRBV6-3,TRBD1,TRBJ2-3,once,TGTGCCAGCAGTTTCAGGGGGAGTTCTACAGATACGCAGTATTTT,CASSFRGSSTDTQYF
15,TRBV30,NA,TRBJ1-4,NA,TGTGCCTGGAGCGGAAAAGGAGCAACTAATGAAAAACTGTTTTTT,CAWSGKGATNEKLFF
18,TRBV25-1,TRBD1,TRBJ2-1,NA,TGTGCCAGCAGTGAATATCAGGGAGGGACAGGGGGCATCAATGAGCAGTTCTTC,CASSEYQGGTGGINEQFF
14,TRBV11-3,NA,TRBJ1-1,NA,TGTGCCAGCAGCCAAACTAACATGAACACTGAAGCTTTCTTT,CASSQTNMNTEAFF
16,TRBV4-2,TRBD1,TRBJ1-2,NA,TGTGCCAGCAGCCAAGTCTCCGGGACAGGGGTCTATGGCTACACCTTC,CASSQVSGTGVYGYTF
15,TRBV7-9,TRBD1,TRBJ1-3,NA,TGTGCCAGCAGCTTAGCGGGACAGCCTGGAAACACCATATATTTT,CASSLAGQPGNTIYF
15,TRBV5-4,NA,TRBJ2-6,once,TGTGCCAGCAGCCTTGGCAGCTCTGGGGCCAACGTCCTGACTTTC,CASSLGSSGANVLTF
14,TRBV30,TRBD1,TRBJ1-2,NA,TGTGCCTGGAGCCTAACAGGGGCCGGCTATGGCTACACCTTC,CAWSLTGAGYGYTF
14,TRBV4-3,NA,TRBJ2-7,NA,TGCGCCAGCAGCCAAGACCGGGGGTTGAACGAGCAGTACTTC,CASSQDRGLNEQYF
13,TRBV2,NA,TRBJ2-7,NA,TGTGCCAGCAGTGAACTGGGCCCCTACGAGCAGTACTTC,CASSELGPYEQYF
14,TRBV6-5,NA,TRBJ1-6,NA,TGTGCCAGCAAGAGGGCGGCTGTGGCGCCACCCCTCCACTTT,CASKRAAVAPPLHF
13,TRBV24-1,NA,TRBJ2-3,NA,TGTGCCACCAGGAATGGAGGGTTAGATACGCAGTATTTT,CATRNGGLDTQYF
11,TRBV5-5,NA,TRBJ2-7,NA,TGTGCCAGCAGAATGGGGGCCGAGCAGTACTTC,CASRMGAEQYF
14,TRBV5-4,TRBD1,TRBJ1-4,NA,TGTGCCAGCAGCCCGACAGGGCAAAATGAAAAACTGTTTTTT,CASSPTGQNEKLFF
15,TRBV6-5,NA,TRBJ2-3,NA,TGTGCCAGCAGCCTATTAGGGACTCCCACAGATACGCAGTATTTT,CASSLLGTPTDTQYF
15,TRBV7-3,TRBD1,TRBJ2-2,NA,TGTGCCAGCAGCCCACGGACAGGGGTAACCGGGGAGCTGTTTTTT,CASSPRTGVTGELFF
14,TRBV7-9,NA,TRBJ1-4,NA,TGTGCCAGCAGCTTGGGGACATCCTCTGAAAAACTGTTTTTT,CASSLGTSSEKLFF
16,TRBV28,TRBD1,TRBJ2-2,NA,TGTGCCAGCAGTTTAGGTCGACAGGGACGGACCGGGGAGCTGTTTTTT,CASSLGRQGRTGELFF